This is a list of T cell receptor beta chains from one sample in a study of blood T cell repertoires in COVID-19. Sequencing used immunoSEQ multiplex PCR; TCRdb keeps in-frame clones, though not all of them. Here the sample spans 300,000 to 400,000 clones, 70% to 90% being singletons. Source material: peripheral blood. The receptors come from a woman between 50 and 59 years old who had recovered from COVID-19. Both conserved end residues are part of each CDR3. D genes are given only for firm matches. Size tells how often a clone was seen (once, few, many) or the class of an expanded clone, and some rows leave it out.

>NA|NA|TRBV30|TRBJ1-2
CAWSVRRGNYGYTF
TGTGCCTGGAGTGTACGAAGGGGGAACTATGGCTACACCTTC
>NA|NA|TRBV13|TRBJ1-4
CASSLAQSGEKLFF
TGTGCCAGCAGCTTAGCACAAAGCGGTGAAAAACTGTTTTTT
>TRBD2|NA|TRBV7-8|TRBJ2-7
CASSPTSGRYEQYF
TGTGCCAGCAGTCCGACTAGCGGAAGATACGAGCAGTACTTC
>NA|NA|TRBV4-2|TRBJ2-5
CASSPRSGSQETQYF
TGTGCCAGCAGTCCCCGAAGCGGGTCTCAAGAGACCCAGTACTTC
>TRBD1|once|TRBV5-6|TRBJ1-2
CASSPRNTGGANGYTF
TGTGCCAGCAGCCCAAGAAACACAGGGGGCGCGAATGGCTACACCTTC
>NA|once|TRBV19|TRBJ2-4
CASSTSRNIQYF
TGTGCCAGTAGTACTTCGCGGAACATTCAGTACTTC
>TRBD2|NA|TRBV24-1|TRBJ2-3
CATRASGRTDTQYF
TGTGCCACCAGGGCTAGCGGACGCACAGATACGCAGTATTTT
>NA|NA|TRBV28|TRBJ2-7
CASSLTTDSYYEQYF
TGTGCCAGCAGTCTAACTACGGACAGTTACTACGAGCAGTACTTC
>NA|NA|TRBV5-6|TRBJ2-1
CASSFLSYNEQFF
TGTGCCAGCAGCTTCCTCTCCTACAATGAGCAGTTCTTC
>NA|NA|TRBV28|TRBJ1-2
CASSSPGGGNYGYTF
TGTGCCAGCAGTTCCCCAGGAGGAGGTAACTATGGCTACACCTTC
>NA|NA|TRBV2|TRBJ2-3
CASSRLGQQTYNTDTQYF
TGTGCCAGCAGTCGCCTCGGACAGCAAACATACAACACAGATACGCAGTATTTT
>TRBD1|NA|TRBV7-6|TRBJ1-6
CASSLLRTGDNSPLHF
TGTGCCAGCAGCTTACTTCGGACAGGGGATAATTCACCCCTCCACTTT
>NA|NA|TRBV28|TRBJ1-2
CASSAGTHYGYTF
TGTGCCAGCAGTGCGGGAACACACTATGGCTACACCTTC
>NA|NA|TRBV4-1|TRBJ1-4
CASSAVANEKLFF
TGCGCCAGCTCCGCGGTGGCTAATGAAAAACTGTTTTTT
>TRBD2|NA|TRBV6-6|TRBJ2-7
CASTTSGSPYEQYF
TGTGCCAGCACCACTAGCGGGAGTCCCTACGAGCAGTACTTC
>NA|NA|TRBV18|TRBJ1-1
CASSLGTEAFF
TGTGCCAGCTCACTCGGGACTGAAGCTTTCTTT
>NA|NA|TRBV12-3/TRBV12-4|TRBJ1-1
CASSPGEGRAFF
TGTGCCAGCAGCCCCGGGGAGGGTCGAGCTTTCTTT
>NA|NA|TRBV27|TRBJ2-7
CASSLRTDYEQYF
TGTGCCAGCAGTCTTCGGACTGACTACGAGCAGTACTTC
>TRBD2|NA|TRBV11-2|TRBJ2-2
CASRETSPGELFF
TGTGCCAGCAGGGAGACTAGCCCCGGGGAGCTGTTTTTT